Shown below are 26 T cell receptor beta chains from a single sample sequenced in a study of cytomegalovirus exposure and HLA in healthy donors (dated by TCRdb to between 2016 and 2019). Libraries came from the immunoSEQ multiplex PCR assay. For the multiplex PCR, a mixture combining 60 forward primers for TCR Vbeta segments and 13 reverse primers for TCR Jbeta segments was used. TCRdb stores this immuneACCESS table with in-frame sequences only. Part of the clones is absent; in the studies checked, under half of the shortfall reflects unresolved V genes, and no reason is known for the rest. The sample yields approximately 150,000 clones; 80% were counted once. The ten largest clones represent less than 3.5% of the sample. The sample was PBMCs. The source of these receptors is a woman in her twenties or thirties in good health and CMV-seronegative.

This chain uses TRBV5-1 with TRBJ2-7; 14 positions match TRBD2. CDR1 is SGHRS, CDR2 YFSETQ, per germline. J was trimmed by 0 bases and V by 4 bases; bases with no gene match: 6. The CDR3 spans 17 residues. CDR3 DNA: TGCGCCAGCAGCCCGAGACTAGCGGGAGGGCCCTCCTACGAGCAGTACTTC. Amino acids: CASSPRLAGGPSYEQYF.

The V call is TRBV10-1, the J call TRBJ2-5; D not certain. Germline CDR1 WNHNN, CDR2 SYGVQD (reference sequence). This CDR3 has 13 amino acids. V lost 5 bases, J lost 1 base, and 8 bases lay in between. The CDR3 coding sequence is TGCGCCAGCAGTTCTCAGGTCCAAGAGACCCAGTACTTC. Translation gives CASSSQVQETQYF.

This clone was counted a single time. The chain recombines TRBV6-5 with TRBJ1-1; D is undetermined. The germline CDR1 and CDR2 sequences are MNHEY and SVGAGI. CDR3 length equals 14 residues. Trimming shortened V by 6 bases and J by 5 bases, and 16 bases separated the two germline ends. The CDR3 DNA reads as TGTGCCAGCAGCACGGTCATCCTCAAGACTGAAGCTTTCTTT. It encodes CASSTVILKTEAFF.

This clone was found once. V usage is TRBV7-7 and J usage is TRBJ2-2; 12 bases are a match to TRBD2. Germline V gene sequence: CDR1 SSHAT, CDR2 FNYEAQ (reference sequence). The CDR3 spans 16 residues. The ends lost 5 bases at V and 7 bases at J; junction bases unmatched: 8. The CDR3 nucleotides are TGTGCCAGCAGCCCCCGACTAGCGGGAGCTGACGGGGAGCTGTTTTTT. As protein: CASSPRLAGADGELFF.

The gene calls are TRBV9 and TRBJ2-7; D is uncertain. Germline values: CDR1 SGDLS, CDR2 YYNGEE. The V end lost 3 bases, the J end lost 2 bases, and 12 bases lay between the germline ends. The CDR3 loop spans 14 amino acids. The CDR3 DNA follows: TGTGCCAGCAGCGCCCCCCGGCGGCCCTACGAGCAGTACTTC. Translating it yields CASSAPRRPYEQYF. The full variable domain, completed using reference TRBV9 and TRBJ2-7, is DSGVTQTPKHLITATGQRVTLRCSPRSGDLSVYWYQQSLDQGLQFLIQYYNGEERAKGNILERFSAQQFPDLHSELNLSSLELGDSALYFCASSAPRRPYEQYFGPGTRLTVT.

This chain links TRBV7-9 with TRBJ1-1; TRBD1 agrees at 7 bases. The CDR3 consists of 14 residues. The junction had 9 bases not matched to a gene; V was cut back by 5 bases and J by 6 bases. The V gene's germline CDR1 is SEHNR and CDR2 FQNEAQ (reference sequence). CDR3 residues: CASSHGQVRPEAFF. The CDR3, as DNA: TGTGCCAGCAGCCACGGACAGGTCCGTCCTGAAGCTTTCTTT.

This rearrangement joins TRBV30 to TRBJ2-3; perhaps TRBD1 as D (5 bases). The CDR3 covers 15 residues. V was shortened by 0 bases and J by 2 bases, with 12 bases between the two germline ends. Per the germline V gene, CDR1 is GTSNPN and CDR2 is SVGIG (reference sequence). The CDR3: CAWSVLGLSTDTQYF. The CDR3 bases are TGTGCCTGGAGTGTACTGGGGCTTTCCACAGATACGCAGTATTTT.

This rearrangement joins TRBV4-1 to TRBJ2-7, with D unclear. Trimming pared 1 base from V and 3 bases from J, leaving 10 bases between. The CDR3 covers 14 residues. Per the germline V gene, CDR1 is MGHRA and CDR2 is YSYEKL. This CDR3 reads CASSQVDGYYEQYF. CDR3 coding DNA: TGCGCCAGCAGCCAAGTTGACGGGTACTACGAGCAGTACTTC.

The V call is TRBV10-3, the J call TRBJ2-5, with TRBD1 as a possible D gene (6 bases). This CDR3 is built from 14 residues. Germline-derived CDR1 and CDR2 are ENHRY and SYGVKD. Trimming removed 0 bases from V and 2 bases from J, with 7 bases in between. CDR3 region: CAISESQGQETQYF. The CDR3 DNA follows: TGTGCCATCAGTGAGTCGCAGGGGCAAGAGACCCAGTACTTC.

This rearrangement joins TRBV5-8 to TRBJ2-3; D unresolved. V dropped 4 bases and J dropped 0 bases, with 18 bases sitting between them. The germline gives CDR1 SGHTS, CDR2 YDEGEE. The CDR3 loop spans 17 amino acids. Here the CDR3 reads CASSPHLGQLSTDTQYF. CDR3 DNA: TGTGCCAGCAGCCCTCATCTTGGGCAATTAAGCACAGATACGCAGTATTTT.

This clone came up a few times. The rearrangement joins TRBV2 to TRBJ1-2; TRBD1 matches 9 bases. Trimming at V came to 4 bases and at J to 2 bases, leaving 2 bases not matched to a gene. CDR3 length: 14 amino acids. Germline V gene data show CDR1 as SNHLY and CDR2 as FYNNEI. CDR3 DNA sequence: TGTGCCAGCAGTGGAGGGACAGGGAACTATGGCTACACCTTC. This translates into CASSGGTGNYGYTF.

This clone was observed a handful of times. The rearrangement links TRBV5-1 to TRBJ2-5; 11 bases are a match to TRBD2. CDR1 is SGHRS and CDR2 is YFSETQ in the germline V gene. The V segment lost 3 bases and the J segment 3 bases; nucleotides outside the gene matches: 7. This CDR3 comprises 16 residues. The DNA of the CDR3 is TGCGCCAGCAGCTCCGCCAATAGCGGGGGGGAAGAGACCCAGTACTTC. This codes for CASSSANSGGEETQYF. Filled out from reference TRBV5-1 and TRBJ2-5, the complete variable domain reads KAGVTQTPRYLIKTRGQQVTLSCSPISGHRSVSWYQQTPGQGLQFLFEYFSETQRNKGNFPGRFSGRQFSNSRSEMNVSTLELGDSALYLCASSSANSGGEETQYFGPGTRLLVL.

This chain joins TRBV7-8 and TRBJ2-5; D remains ambiguous. The V gene's germline CDR1 is SGHVS and CDR2 FQNEAQ. Trimming took 1 base from V and 5 from J, leaving 5 bases between them. CDR3 length: 12 amino acids. The CDR3 sequence: CASSLGPETQYF. The CDR3 DNA reads TGTGCCAGCAGCTTAGGTCCGGAGACCCAGTACTTC.

The chain employs TRBV7-7 and TRBJ2-7; 13 bases align to TRBD2. Germline CDR1 is SSHAT and CDR2 is FNYEAQ (reference sequence). The V and J ends lost 5 bases and 6 bases, in that order; junction bases with no gene match: 10. CDR3 length equals 16 residues. As DNA, the CDR3 is TGTGCCAGCAGCCCTGGACTAGCGGGGGCGGGGGGCGAGCAGTACTTC. As protein: CASSPGLAGAGGEQYF.

The chain carries TRBV7-2 and TRBJ2-1, with 14 nucleotides matching TRBD2. This CDR3 contains 18 residues. The germline V gene encodes CDR1 SGHTA and CDR2 FQGNSA. V trimming: 3 bases; J trimming: 2 bases; junction bases outside the gene matches: 6. The CDR3 spells CASSFAGLAGVTYNEQFF. The CDR3 nucleotides are TGTGCCAGCAGCTTTGCGGGACTAGCGGGAGTGACCTACAATGAGCAGTTCTTC.

V and J are TRBV5-4 and TRBJ1-1, with 9 bases identical to TRBD1. CDR1 is SGHNT and CDR2 is YYREEE in the germline V gene (reference sequence). Trimming removed 0 bases from V and 6 bases from J; junction bases left unmatched: 15. The CDR3 totals 18 residues. CDR3: CASSLGYRGQRTGAEAFF. DNA for the CDR3: TGTGCCAGCAGCTTGGGGTACAGGGGGCAAAGGACAGGGGCTGAAGCTTTCTTT.

The chain couples TRBV4-2 to TRBJ2-2; 7 bases are shared with TRBD1. Unmatched junction bases numbered 8, after V lost 3 bases and J lost 7 bases. In germline, CDR1 is LGHNA, CDR2 YNFKEQ. CDR3 length equals 15 residues. CDR3 nucleotides: TGTGCCAGCAGCCAGACCGGGACAGAGAGCGGGGAGCTGTTTTTT. Its translation is CASSQTGTESGELFF.

This chain uses TRBV19 with TRBJ2-3, with TRBD2 identical over 14 bases. Germline lookup yields CDR1 LNHDA and CDR2 SQIVND (reference sequence). The CDR3 runs 16 residues. The V segment lost 5 bases and the J segment 7 bases; nucleotides outside the gene matches: 8. The CDR3 DNA sequence: TGTGCCAGTAGTTTGACTAGCGGGGGGGCCATGAATACGCAGTATTTT. Amino acids: CASSLTSGGAMNTQYF.

The rearrangement joins TRBV7-2 to TRBJ1-5; D remains unclear. This CDR3 is 14 amino acids long. Germline CDR1 reads SGHTA; CDR2 reads FQGNSA. V dropped 5 bases and J dropped 5 bases, with 13 bases sitting between them. The chain's CDR3 is CASSPGPMDQPQHF. For the CDR3, the DNA is TGTGCCAGCAGCCCCGGTCCCATGGATCAGCCCCAGCATTTT.

This rearrangement joins TRBV5-1 to TRBJ2-7; 8 positions match TRBD1. The CDR3 length is 16 residues. Germline V gene lookup returns CDR1 SGHRS and CDR2 YFSETQ. The junction had 8 bases not matched to a gene; V was cut back by 0 bases and J by 3 bases. CDR3 DNA sequence: TGCGCCAGCAGCTTGGTTTACGGGACAGGAAACTACGAGCAGTACTTC. It is translated as CASSLVYGTGNYEQYF.

This sequence joins TRBV7-6 and TRBJ1-6; D is ambiguous. The ends were cut back, 4 bases at V and 0 bases at J, with 7 bases in the middle. This CDR3 is built from 15 residues. Germline V CDR1 and CDR2: SGHVS, FNYEAQ. In DNA, the CDR3 is TGTGCCAGCAGCTCCGGTACCTCCTATAATTCACCCCTCCACTTT. Its translation: CASSSGTSYNSPLHF.

V usage is TRBV12-5 and J usage is TRBJ2-1; possibly TRBD2 for D (6 bases). Trimming removed 5 bases from V and 6 bases from J, with 14 bases in between. The CDR3 totals 14 residues. Germline V gives CDR1 LGHNT, CDR2 FRNRAP. The CDR3 is CASGNFAGTNEQFF. CDR3 bases: TGTGCTAGTGGTAATTTCGCGGGAACCAATGAGCAGTTCTTC.

This rearrangement joins TRBV5-1 to TRBJ2-5, with a possible D match to TRBD2 (5 bases). Germline CDR1 is SGHRS and CDR2 is YFSETQ. The CDR3 runs 16 residues. V was clipped by 0 bases and J by 6 bases, with 18 bases between them. CDR3 amino acids: CASSLDILGSGQTQYF. In DNA, the CDR3 is TGCGCCAGCAGCTTGGATATTTTGGGGAGTGGTCAGACCCAGTACTTC. The full variable domain, with the rest looked up from reference TRBV5-1 and TRBJ2-5, is KAGVTQTPRYLIKTRGQQVTLSCSPISGHRSVSWYQQTPGQGLQFLFEYFSETQRNKGNFPGRFSGRQFSNSRSEMNVSTLELGDSALYLCASSLDILGSGQTQYFGPGTRLLVL.

The genes are TRBV7-8 and TRBJ2-7; no clear D. Trimming cost V 0 bases and J 1 base, with 13 bases left between them. Germline CDR1 SGHVS, CDR2 FQNEAQ. CDR3 length: 16 amino acids. CDR3 region: CASSLAGPPVSYEQYF. DNA of the CDR3: TGTGCCAGCAGCTTAGCTGGTCCGCCGGTGTCCTACGAGCAGTACTTC.

This clone was counted a few times. The rearrangement joins TRBV7-6 to TRBJ2-7, with 7 bases that match TRBD1. The ends lost 3 bases at V and 7 bases at J; junction bases unmatched: 9. The germline V gene has CDR1 SGHVS and CDR2 FNYEAQ. The length of the CDR3 is 14 residues. DNA of the CDR3: TGTGCCAGCAGCTTCCGACAGGGTTCGGGTGAGCAGTACTTC. The encoded protein is CASSFRQGSGEQYF.

The CDR3 bases are TGCAGCGTTGATCAGGGAATGAACACTGAAGCTTTCTTT. Translating gives CSVDQGMNTEAFF. The chain is built from TRBV29-1 and TRBJ1-1; TRBD1 might be the D (5 bases). This CDR3 is built from 13 residues. Trimming removed 3 bases at V and 0 bases at J, with 8 bases between. Germline-derived CDR1 and CDR2 are SQVTM and ANQGSEA.